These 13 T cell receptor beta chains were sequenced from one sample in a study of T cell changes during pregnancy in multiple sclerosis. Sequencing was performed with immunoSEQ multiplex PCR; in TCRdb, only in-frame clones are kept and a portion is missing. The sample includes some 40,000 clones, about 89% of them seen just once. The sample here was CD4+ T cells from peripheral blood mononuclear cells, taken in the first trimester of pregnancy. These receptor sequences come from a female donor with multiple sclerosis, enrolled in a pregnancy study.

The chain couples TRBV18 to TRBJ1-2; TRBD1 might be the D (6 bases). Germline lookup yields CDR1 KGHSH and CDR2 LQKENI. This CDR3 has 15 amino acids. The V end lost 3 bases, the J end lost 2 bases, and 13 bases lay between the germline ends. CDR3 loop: CASSPDRSSNYGYTF. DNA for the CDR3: TGTGCCAGCTCACCTGACAGGTCATCCAACTATGGCTACACCTTC.

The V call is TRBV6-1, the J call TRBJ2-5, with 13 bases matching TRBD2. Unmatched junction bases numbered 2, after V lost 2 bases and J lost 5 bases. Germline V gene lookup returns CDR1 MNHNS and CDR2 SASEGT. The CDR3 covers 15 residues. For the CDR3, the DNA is TGTGCCAGCAGTGAAAGGACTAGCGGGAGTGAGACCCAGTACTTC. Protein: CASSERTSGSETQYF.

CDR3 amino acids: CASRNTLAGADYEQYF. The DNA of the CDR3 is TGTGCCAGTAGGAATACTTTAGCGGGAGCCGACTACGAGCAGTACTTC. The rearrangement links TRBV19 to TRBJ2-7; 9 nucleotides line up with TRBD2. Trimming cost V 6 bases and J 3 bases; bases outside gene matches: 12. Germline lookup yields CDR1 LNHDA and CDR2 SQIVND (reference sequence). This CDR3 spans 16 amino acids. The full variable domain, completed using reference TRBV19 and TRBJ2-7, is DGGITQSPKYLFRKEGQNVTLSCEQNLNHDAMYWYRQDPGQGLRLIYYSQIVNDFQKGDIAEGYSVSREKKESFPLTVTSAQKNPTAFYLCASRNTLAGADYEQYFGPGTRLTVT.

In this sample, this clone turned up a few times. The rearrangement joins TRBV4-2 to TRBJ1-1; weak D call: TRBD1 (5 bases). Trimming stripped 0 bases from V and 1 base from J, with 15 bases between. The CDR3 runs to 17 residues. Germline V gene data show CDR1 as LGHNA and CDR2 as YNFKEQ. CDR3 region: CASSQEATAQSNTEAFF. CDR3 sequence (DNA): TGTGCCAGCAGCCAAGAGGCGACAGCGCAATCGAACACTGAAGCTTTCTTT.

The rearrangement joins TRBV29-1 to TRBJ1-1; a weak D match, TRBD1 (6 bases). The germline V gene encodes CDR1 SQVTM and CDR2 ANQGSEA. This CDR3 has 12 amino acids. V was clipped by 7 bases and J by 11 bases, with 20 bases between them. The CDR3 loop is CSAEDSVVAAFF. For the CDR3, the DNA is TGCAGCGCCGAGGACAGTGTAGTTGCGGCTTTCTTT. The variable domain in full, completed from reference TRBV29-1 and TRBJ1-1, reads SAVISQKPSRDICQRGTSLTIQCQVDSQVTMMFWYRQQPGQSLTLIATANQGSEATYESGFVIDKFPISRPNLTFSTLTVSNMSPEDSSIYLCSAEDSVVAAFFGQGTRLTVV.

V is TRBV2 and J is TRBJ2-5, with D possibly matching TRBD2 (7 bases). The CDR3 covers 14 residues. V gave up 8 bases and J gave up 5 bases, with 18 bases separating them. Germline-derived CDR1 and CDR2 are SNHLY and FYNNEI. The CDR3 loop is CASLFRGGVETQYF. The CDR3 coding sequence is TGTGCCAGCCTCTTTAGGGGGGGCGTCGAGACCCAGTACTTC. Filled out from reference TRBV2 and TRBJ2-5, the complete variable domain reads EPEVTQTPSHQVTQMGQEVILRCVPISNHLYFYWYRQILGQKVEFLVSFYNNEISEKSEIFDDQFSVERPDGSNFTLKIRSTKLEDSAMYFCASLFRGGVETQYFGPGTRLLVL.

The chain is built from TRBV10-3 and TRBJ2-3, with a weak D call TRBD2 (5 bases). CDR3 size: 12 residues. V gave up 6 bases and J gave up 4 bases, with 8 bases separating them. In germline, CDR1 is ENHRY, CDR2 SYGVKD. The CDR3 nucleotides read TGTGCCATCAGGGAGGCGGCAGATACGCAGTATTTT. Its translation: CAIREAADTQYF.

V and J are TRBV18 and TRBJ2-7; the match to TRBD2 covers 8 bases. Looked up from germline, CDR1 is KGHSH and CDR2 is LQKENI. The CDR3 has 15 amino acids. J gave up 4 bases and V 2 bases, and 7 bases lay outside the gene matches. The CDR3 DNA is TGTGCCAGCTCACCAAACCCGGGACTAGGTTACGAGCAGTACTTC. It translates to CASSPNPGLGYEQYF.

The CDR3 DNA sequence: TGTGCCAGCAGTTCATCGACAGTCTATGGCTACACCTTC. This translates into CASSSSTVYGYTF. The chain employs TRBV7-9 and TRBJ1-2, with TRBD1 as a possible D gene (5 bases). Trimming cost V 6 bases and J 4 bases, with 12 bases left between them. The CDR3 contains 13 residues. Per the germline V gene, CDR1 is SEHNR and CDR2 is FQNEAQ (reference sequence). The whole variable domain, filled in from reference TRBV7-9 and TRBJ1-2, reads DTGVSQNPRHKITKRGQNVTFRCDPISEHNRLYWYRQTLGQGPEFLTYFQNEAQLEKSRLLSDRFSAERPKGSFSTLEIQRTEQGDSAMYLCASSSSTVYGYTFGSGTRLTVV.

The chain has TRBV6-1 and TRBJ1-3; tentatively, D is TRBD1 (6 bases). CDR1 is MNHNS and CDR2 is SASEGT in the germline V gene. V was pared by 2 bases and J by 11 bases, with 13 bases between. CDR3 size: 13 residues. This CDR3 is CASSEYQGWAIYF. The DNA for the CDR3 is TGTGCCAGCAGTGAATATCAGGGGTGGGCCATATATTTT.

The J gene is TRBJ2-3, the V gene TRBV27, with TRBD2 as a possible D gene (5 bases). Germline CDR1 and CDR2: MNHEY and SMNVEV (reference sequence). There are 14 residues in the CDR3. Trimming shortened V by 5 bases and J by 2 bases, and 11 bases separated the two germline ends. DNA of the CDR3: TGTGCCAGCAGTCTTCATCGGGACACAGATACGCAGTATTTT. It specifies CASSLHRDTDTQYF.

The CDR3 loop is CASSHVYGEQFF. CDR3 bases: TGTGCCAGCAGCCATGTTTACGGTGAGCAGTTCTTC. The J gene is TRBJ2-1, the V gene TRBV6-5; D uncertain. The CDR3 runs to 12 residues. CDR1 MNHEY and CDR2 SVGAGI come from the germline V gene. Trimming left V 6 bases short and J 9 bases short, with 12 bases between.

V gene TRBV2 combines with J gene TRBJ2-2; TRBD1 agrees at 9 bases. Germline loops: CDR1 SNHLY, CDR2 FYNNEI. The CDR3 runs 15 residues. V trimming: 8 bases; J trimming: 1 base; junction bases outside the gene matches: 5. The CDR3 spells CASRPGQGNTGELFF. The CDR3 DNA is TGTGCCAGCCGTCCGGGACAGGGGAACACCGGGGAGCTGTTTTTT.